These 17 T cell receptor beta chains were sequenced from one sample in a study of blood T cell repertoires in COVID-19. Libraries were prepared by immunoSEQ multiplex PCR; TCRdb keeps only in-frame clonotypes and omits some of them. The table includes some 270,000 clones, about 87% detected once. The specimen was PBMCs or T cells enriched from blood (not recorded which). Receptor source: a woman between 25 and 40 years old with acute COVID-19.

The rearrangement links TRBV9 to TRBJ2-1; D may be TRBD2 (7 bases). The CDR3 has 15 residues. The germline V gene has CDR1 SGDLS and CDR2 YYNGEE. V dropped 3 bases and J dropped 6 bases, with 16 bases sitting between them. The chain's CDR3 is CASSDPGEGSNEQFF. The CDR3, as DNA: TGTGCCAGCAGCGACCCAGGGGAGGGCTCCAATGAGCAGTTCTTC.

This rearrangement joins TRBV7-6 to TRBJ2-7; 11 bases match TRBD1. CDR1 and CDR2 (germline): SGHVS, FNYEAQ. Trimming cost V 5 bases and J 5 bases; bases outside gene matches: 8. The CDR3 is 15 residues long. The CDR3 DNA is TGTGCCAGCAGCCTTTCACCGGGACAGGGGGACGAGCAGTACTTC. Residues: CASSLSPGQGDEQYF. The entire variable domain, with the rest obtained from reference TRBV7-6 and TRBJ2-7, is as follows: GAGVSQSPRYKVTKRGQDVALRCDPISGHVSLYWYRQALGQGPEFLTYFNYEAQQDKSGLPNDRFSAERPEGSISTLTIQRTEQRDSAMYRCASSLSPGQGDEQYFGPGTRLTVT.

This sequence joins TRBV5-1 and TRBJ1-1, with a weak D call TRBD1 (5 bases). Germline V CDR1 and CDR2: SGHRS, YFSETQ. The CDR3 extends over 15 amino acids. V gave up 0 bases and J gave up 3 bases, with 12 bases separating them. The DNA for the CDR3 is TGCGCCAGCAGCTTGGCGGGGGTTTTAGACACTGAAGCTTTCTTT. This codes for CASSLAGVLDTEAFF.

CDR3 nucleotides: TGTGCCAGCAGCCCACAGGGTGGGAATTCACCCCTCCACTTT. It yields the protein CASSPQGGNSPLHF. The genes are TRBV16 and TRBJ1-6; weak D call: TRBD1 (6 bases). This CDR3 region has 14 residues. The ends were cut back, 4 bases at V and 7 bases at J, with 11 bases in the middle. Germline V gene data show CDR1 as KGHSY and CDR2 as FQNENV. The variable domain in full, completed from reference TRBV16 and TRBJ1-6, reads GEEVAQTPKHLVRGEGQKAKLYCAPIKGHSYVFWYQQVLKNEFKFLISFQNENVFDETGMPKERFSAKCLPNSPCSLEIQATKLEDSAVYFCASSPQGGNSPLHFGNGTRLTVT.

This chain joins TRBV4-3 and TRBJ2-1, with 9 nucleotides matching TRBD1. The CDR3 runs 15 residues. The ends lost 4 bases at V and 5 bases at J; junction bases unmatched: 6. Germline V gene data show CDR1 as LGHNA and CDR2 as YSLEER. CDR3 nucleotides: TGCGCCAGCAGCCTTGGACAGGGGAGGGACAATGAGCAGTTCTTC. Its protein product is CASSLGQGRDNEQFF.

The chain is built from TRBV2 and TRBJ2-2; D uncertain. From germline, CDR1 is SNHLY and CDR2 FYNNEI. The CDR3 is 12 residues long. V was cut by 5 bases and J by 7 bases, with 8 bases left in between. The CDR3 here is CASSSGVGELFF. The CDR3 DNA sequence: TGTGCCAGCAGTTCCGGTGTCGGGGAGCTGTTTTTT.

The chain is built from TRBV3-1 (or the pseudogene TRBV3-2) and TRBJ1-5; possible D gene TRBD1, 5 bases. The CDR3 has 13 residues. Germline CDR1 is LGHDT and CDR2 is YNNKEL (reference sequence). V was shortened by 3 bases and J by 5 bases, with 8 bases between the two germline ends. CDR3 amino acids: CASSHRDYQPQHF. CDR3 coding DNA: TGTGCCAGCAGCCATCGGGACTATCAGCCCCAGCATTTT.

The genes are TRBV21-1 and TRBJ2-1; TRBD2 reflects the table's D call only, with no check against the DNA. TRBV21-1 is a known pseudogene. This CDR3 has 20 residues. CDR3 sequence reads: CASSKWGTSRNFRIVDEQFF. The CDR3 DNA follows: TGTGCCAGCAGCAAATGGGGGACTAGCCGTAACTTTAGGATAGTGGATGAGCAGTTCTTC.

The chain uses TRBV28 and TRBJ2-7; tentatively, D is TRBD2 (6 bases). The CDR3 totals 14 residues. V was trimmed by 6 bases and J by 7 bases, leaving 19 bases between them. Germline V gene lookup returns CDR1 MDHEN and CDR2 SYDVKM. The CDR3 nucleotides are TGTGCCAGCAGCCAAACGGAGGGGTACGGGGAGCAGTACTTC. Translation: CASSQTEGYGEQYF.

V gene TRBV11-2 combines with J gene TRBJ2-7; D is ambiguous. The V and J ends lost 5 bases and 2 bases respectively, with 13 bases between them. There are 14 residues in the CDR3. The V gene's germline CDR1 is SGHAT and CDR2 FQNNGV. The CDR3 DNA reads TGTGCCAGCAGCCACCCTCCCAGGACCTACGAGCAGTACTTC. Protein: CASSHPPRTYEQYF.

The rearrangement links TRBV4-1 to TRBJ1-2; possible D gene TRBD1, 5 bases. The CDR3 contains 13 residues. The germline V gene encodes CDR1 MGHRA and CDR2 YSYEKL. V lost 1 base and J lost 8, with 11 bases in between. Here the CDR3 reads CASSQVGAGGYTF. CDR3 DNA sequence: TGCGCCAGCAGCCAAGTAGGGGCGGGAGGCTACACCTTC.

The rearrangement joins TRBV7-9 to TRBJ2-3; 8 bases agree with TRBD2. The junction had 6 bases not matched to a gene; V was cut back by 0 bases and J by 4 bases. Germline lookup yields CDR1 SEHNR and CDR2 FQNEAQ (reference sequence). The CDR3 runs to 16 residues. CDR3 protein: CASSLADGTRSDTQYF. DNA of the CDR3: TGTGCCAGCAGCTTAGCTGATGGGACTAGGTCAGATACGCAGTATTTT.

In nucleotides, the CDR3 is TGTGCCAGCAGTCGGGGACAGGGTAATCAGCCCCAGCATTTT. Translated: CASSRGQGNQPQHF. The chain couples TRBV11-2 to TRBJ1-5; TRBD1 agrees at 9 bases. With 6 bases clipped from V and 4 bases from J, the junction kept 4 bases outside the gene matches. Germline V lookup: CDR1 SGHAT, CDR2 FQNNGV. The CDR3 sequence is 14 residues long.

The chain combines TRBV27 with TRBJ2-2; D remains unclear. This CDR3 is 15 amino acids long. V lost 2 bases and J lost 4, with 11 bases in between. In germline, CDR1 is MNHEY, CDR2 SMNVEV (reference sequence). The CDR3 bases are TGTGCCAGCAGTTTAAAAGTTTCCGGCACCGGGGAGCTGTTTTTT. Translating gives CASSLKVSGTGELFF.

CDR3 amino acids: CSALNMAYEQYF. The CDR3 DNA follows: TGCAGCGCGTTAAACATGGCCTACGAGCAGTACTTC. The genes are TRBV29-1 and TRBJ2-7; D gene unclear. This CDR3 has 12 residues. The germline gives CDR1 SQVTM, CDR2 ANQGSEA. Trimming removed 7 bases from V and 2 bases from J, with 12 bases in between.

The V gene is TRBV7-2, the J gene TRBJ2-1; D is uncertain. Between the trimmed V and J ends, which lost 2 bases and 7 bases, there was a span of 6 bases. CDR1 SGHTA and CDR2 FQGNSA come from the germline V gene. This CDR3 has 12 residues. Here the CDR3 DNA reads TGTGCCAGCAGCTTATTGGAGAATGAGCAGTTCTTC. It codes for CASSLLENEQFF.

The chain has TRBV7-2 and TRBJ1-2; 8 nucleotides line up with TRBD1. V shed 1 base, J shed 5 bases, and the junction held 9 bases outside the gene matches. The CDR3 sequence is 16 residues long. Germline CDR1 reads SGHTA; CDR2 reads FQGNSA. DNA of the CDR3: TGTGCCAGCAGCTTAGGGGCACAGGGGGTTGGTTATGGCTACACCTTC. Its translation: CASSLGAQGVGYGYTF.